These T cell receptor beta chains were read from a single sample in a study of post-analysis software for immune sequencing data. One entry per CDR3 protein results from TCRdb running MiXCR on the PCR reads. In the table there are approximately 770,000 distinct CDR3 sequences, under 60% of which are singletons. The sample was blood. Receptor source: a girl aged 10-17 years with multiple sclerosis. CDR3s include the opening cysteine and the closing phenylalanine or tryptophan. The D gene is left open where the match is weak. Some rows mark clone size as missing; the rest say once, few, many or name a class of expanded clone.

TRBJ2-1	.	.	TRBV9	CASSDPIGRREQFF	TGTGCCAGCAGCGACCCTATTGGCCGAAGGGAGCAGTTCTTC
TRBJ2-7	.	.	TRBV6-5	CASSYANRVHEQYF	TGTGCCAGCAGTTACGCGAACAGGGTCCACGAGCAGTACTTC
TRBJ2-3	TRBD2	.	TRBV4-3	CASSQEGLAGGTQYF	TGCGCCAGCAGCCAAGAGGGGCTAGCGGGAGGTACGCAGTATTTT
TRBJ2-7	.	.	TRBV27	CASSLVNRAGSSYEQYF	TGTGCCAGCAGTTTAGTAAACAGGGCAGGGAGCTCCTACGAGCAGTACTTC
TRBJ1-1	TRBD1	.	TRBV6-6	CASSPQGAGTEAFF	TGTGCCAGCAGTCCACAGGGGGCTGGCACTGAAGCTTTCTTT
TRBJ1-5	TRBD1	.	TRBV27	CASSKAGGGNQPQHF	TGTGCCAGCAGTAAGGCAGGGGGGGGCAATCAGCCCCAGCATTTT
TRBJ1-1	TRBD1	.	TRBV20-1	CSSPRTGRNTEAFF	TGCAGTTCCCCCCGGACAGGCCGGAACACTGAAGCTTTCTTT
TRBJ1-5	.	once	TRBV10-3	CATMGRGNQPQHF	TGTGCCACCATGGGCAGGGGCAATCAGCCCCAGCATTTT
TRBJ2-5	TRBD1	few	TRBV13	CASSSTGTGLQTQYF	TGTGCCAGCAGCTCGACCGGGACAGGGCTACAGACCCAGTACTTC
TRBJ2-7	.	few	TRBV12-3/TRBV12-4	CASSLQGGRSTYEQYF	TGTGCCAGCAGTTTACAGGGGGGGCGTTCGACCTACGAGCAGTACTTC
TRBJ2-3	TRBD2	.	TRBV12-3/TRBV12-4	CASSLGLAGTDAQYF	TGTGCCAGCAGTTTAGGTCTAGCGGGCACAGACGCGCAGTATTTT
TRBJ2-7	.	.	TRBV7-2	CASSLEGPGSLYEQYF	TGTGCCAGCAGCTTAGAGGGACCGGGATCCCTTTACGAGCAGTACTTC
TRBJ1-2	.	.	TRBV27	CASSESDSRVYGYTF	TGTGCCAGCAGCGAATCAGACAGCCGAGTCTATGGCTACACCTTC
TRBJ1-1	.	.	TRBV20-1	CSAIDRSGTEAFF	TGCAGTGCCATCGACAGGAGCGGCACTGAAGCTTTCTTT
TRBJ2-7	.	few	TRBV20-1	CSVPRALAYEQYF	TGCAGTGTCCCCAGGGCCCTAGCCTACGAGCAGTACTTC
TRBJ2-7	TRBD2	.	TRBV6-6	CASSSRGLAGSYEQYF	TGTGCCAGCAGTTCCCGAGGACTAGCGGGCTCTTACGAGCAGTACTTC
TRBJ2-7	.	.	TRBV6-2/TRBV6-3	CASRTAPAGLYEQYF	TGTGCCAGCAGGACAGCCCCCGCGGGCCTCTACGAGCAGTACTTC
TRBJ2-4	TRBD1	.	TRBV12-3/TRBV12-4	CASSLAATGQYF	TGTGCCAGCAGTTTGGCCGCGACAGGGCAGTACTTC
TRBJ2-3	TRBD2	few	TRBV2	CASSRTSGRSTDTQYF	TGTGCCAGCAGTCGGACTAGCGGGAGGAGCACAGATACGCAGTATTTT
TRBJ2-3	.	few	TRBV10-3	CAISQRQGRGAGERADTQYF	TGTGCCATCAGCCAGAGACAGGGGCGGGGAGCGGGAGAGCGAGCAGATACGCAGTATTTT
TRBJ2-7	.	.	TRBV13	CASSFGTSFAYEQYF	TGTGCCAGCAGCTTCGGCACGTCCTTCGCCTACGAGCAGTACTTC
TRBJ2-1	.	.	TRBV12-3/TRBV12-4	CASSPRWSPYNEQFF	TGTGCCAGCAGTCCCCGGTGGAGCCCATACAATGAGCAGTTCTTC
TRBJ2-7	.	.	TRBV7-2	CASSLLSGASEYF	TGTGCCAGCAGTTTATTGTCCGGAGCCTCGGAGTACTTC
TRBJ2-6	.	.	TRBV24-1	CATSDFAGSGANVLTF	TGTGCCACCAGTGATTTCGCAGGGTCCGGGGCCAACGTCCTGACTTTC
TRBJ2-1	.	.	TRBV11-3	CASSLAALGDEQFF	TGTGCCAGCAGCTTAGCAGCTCTCGGCGATGAGCAGTTCTTC
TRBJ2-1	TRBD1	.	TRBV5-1	CASKLGRGQGRNEQFF	TGCGCCAGCAAGCTTGGGAGGGGACAGGGTAGGAATGAGCAGTTCTTC